This T cell receptor (beta chain) derives from a study of CD8 T cells in Susac syndrome. Controls comprised healthy donors matched for age and sex. RNA totalling roughly 0.5 to 1 ug underwent reverse transcription with random hexamers. TCRdb reprocessed the immunoSEQ multiplex PCR reads with MiXCR, giving one entry per CDR3 protein. The sample has roughly 200,000 distinct CDR3 sequences; roughly 96% are singletons. This TCR was recovered from a human donor in good health. Material for sequencing was CD4+ T cells from PBMCs.

The CDR3 sequence: CASSTGQVYGYTF. In DNA form, the CDR3 reads TGTGCCAGCAGTACGGGGCAGGTCTATGGCTACACCTTC. The J gene is TRBJ1-2, the V gene TRBV3-1; perhaps TRBD1 as D (5 bases). V was clipped by 6 bases and J by 4 bases, with 12 bases between them. Germline V lookup: CDR1 LGHDT, CDR2 YNNKEL (reference sequence). This CDR3 is built from 13 residues. Complete variable domain (other parts from reference TRBV3-1 and TRBJ1-2): DTAVSQTPKYLVTQMGNDKSIKCEQNLGHDTMYWYKQDSKKFLKIMFSYNNKELIINETVPNRFSPKSPDKAHLNLHINSLELGDSAVYFCASSTGQVYGYTFGSGTRLTVV.